These 21 T cell receptor beta chains were sequenced from one sample in a study of technical replicates of blood from a handful of donors. The protocol was immunoSEQ multiplex PCR, while the TCRdb copy is restricted to in-frame clones and leaves out a portion. The sample contains some 77,000 clones, approximately 91% of which appear only once. The specimen sequenced was T cells isolated from PBMCs. These receptors all come from a human donor in good health.

The chain uses TRBV4-1 and TRBJ2-3, with no clear D. V was shortened by 0 bases and J by 2 bases, with 9 bases between the two germline ends. Germline loops: CDR1 MGHRA, CDR2 YSYEKL. CDR3 length equals 15 residues. CDR3 sequence reads: CASSQERFFTDTQYF. Written as DNA, the CDR3 is TGCGCCAGCAGCCAAGAACGGTTTTTCACAGATACGCAGTATTTT.

In nucleotides, the CDR3 is TGTGCCAGCAGCCACGGACAGGTTAACTACGAGCAGTACTTC. It is translated as CASSHGQVNYEQYF. The chain carries TRBV28 and TRBJ2-7; 7 bases line up with TRBD1. This CDR3 is 14 amino acids long. CDR1 MDHEN and CDR2 SYDVKM come from the germline V gene. The V gene end was trimmed by 6 bases and the J gene end by 3 bases; junction bases not matched to a gene: 8.

This sequence joins TRBV28 and TRBJ2-7; D might be TRBD2 (5 bases). V was trimmed by 6 bases and J by 0 bases, leaving 12 bases between them. CDR3 size: 14 residues. CDR1 MDHEN and CDR2 SYDVKM come from the germline V gene. CDR3 in amino acids: CASSQTGSSYEQYF. The CDR3 DNA is TGTGCCAGCAGCCAAACGGGGTCCTCCTACGAGCAGTACTTC.

The genes are TRBV28 and TRBJ1-2, with a weak D call TRBD1 (5 bases). The CDR3 is 13 amino acids. The ends were cut back, 5 bases at V and 2 bases at J, with 9 bases in the middle. CDR1 and CDR2 from the germline V gene are MDHEN and SYDVKM. The CDR3 coding sequence is TGTGCCAGCAGTACCGGACACAACTATGGCTACACCTTC. Encoded protein: CASSTGHNYGYTF.

A word on this clone: Other DNA sequences in this specimen translate into the identical CDR3. CDR3 nucleotides: TGCGCCAGCAGCTTGCAGGAGACCCAGTACTTC. Translated: CASSLQETQYF. The chain carries TRBV5-1 and TRBJ2-5; no reliable D call. The CDR3 runs to 11 residues. Germline V CDR1 and CDR2: SGHRS, YFSETQ. The germline V and J ends were trimmed by 1 base and 5 bases, with 3 bases remaining between them.

This clone was counted only a few times. The chain links TRBV6-5 to TRBJ1-1; D gene uncertain. The V end lost 2 bases, the J end lost 0 bases, and 7 bases lay between the germline ends. Looked up from germline, CDR1 is MNHEY and CDR2 is SVGAGI. This CDR3 spans 14 amino acids. The CDR3 loop is CASSYDRLNTEAFF. The CDR3 bases are TGTGCCAGCAGTTACGATAGATTGAACACTGAAGCTTTCTTT.

The rearrangement joins TRBV19 to TRBJ1-4; D not certain. V was clipped by 4 bases and J by 0 bases, with 3 bases between them. This CDR3 has 13 residues. Germline assignment: CDR1 LNHDA and CDR2 SQIVND (reference sequence). Written as DNA, the CDR3 is TGTGCCAGTAGTACAGCAACTAATGAAAAACTGTTTTTT. It translates to CASSTATNEKLFF.

V gene TRBV28 combines with J gene TRBJ1-4; perhaps TRBD1 as D (6 bases). V was cut by 3 bases and J by 6 bases, with 11 bases left in between. Germline assignment: CDR1 MDHEN and CDR2 SYDVKM. This CDR3 contains 14 residues. DNA for the CDR3: TGTGCCAGCAGTTTCCAGGGGATACATGAAAAACTGTTTTTT. It translates to CASSFQGIHEKLFF.

The chain joins TRBV15 to TRBJ2-7; the D gene is possibly TRBD1 (5 bases). V lost 7 bases and J 6 bases, leaving 13 bases between the germline ends. This CDR3 spans 12 amino acids. Germline-derived CDR1 and CDR2 are LNHNV and YYDKDF (reference sequence). The DNA for the CDR3 is TGTGCCACCATCTCTGAAAGGGGCGAGCAGTACTTC. Protein product: CATISERGEQYF.

Only a few counts were recorded for this clone. This rearrangement joins TRBV14 to TRBJ2-1; 11 bases align to TRBD2. CDR1 and CDR2 (germline): SGHDN, FVKESK. Unmatched junction bases numbered 6, after V lost 0 bases and J lost 2 bases. This CDR3 is 18 amino acids long. The CDR3 nucleotides are TGTGCCAGCAGCCAAGAAGGCTGGACTAGCGGGCCCTACAATGAGCAGTTCTTC. The encoded protein is CASSQEGWTSGPYNEQFF.

The rearrangement uses TRBV30 and TRBJ2-1, with 10 positions matching TRBD2. The CDR3 spans 12 residues. Germline V gene data show CDR1 as GTSNPN and CDR2 as SVGIG (reference sequence). Trimming at V came to 4 bases and at J to 8 bases, leaving 2 bases not matched to a gene. CDR3 sequence: CAWTGTSDEQFF. CDR3 sequence (DNA): TGTGCCTGGACCGGGACTAGCGATGAGCAGTTCTTC.

This clone was counted a few times. The V and J genes are TRBV19 and TRBJ1-1; no firm D call. CDR1 is LNHDA and CDR2 is SQIVND in the germline V gene (reference sequence). With 5 bases removed from V and 2 bases from J, the gap between germline ends came to 6 bases. The CDR3 runs to 12 residues. CDR3 nucleotides: TGTGCCAGTAGTGCCAGTAACACTGAAGCTTTCTTT. Translation gives CASSASNTEAFF.

This clone showed up just a few times. This chain links TRBV4-2 with TRBJ1-5, with D perhaps matching TRBD1 (6 bases). CDR1 and CDR2 (germline): LGHNA, YNFKEQ. The V and J ends lost 0 bases and 7 bases respectively, with 13 bases between them. This CDR3 has 15 residues. CDR3 sequence reads: CASSQEVGGWQPQHF. CDR3 sequence (DNA): TGTGCCAGCAGCCAAGAGGTAGGGGGATGGCAGCCCCAGCATTTT.

This rearrangement joins TRBV10-3 to TRBJ2-5; 10 bases agree with TRBD2. Germline CDR1 and CDR2: ENHRY and SYGVKD. The CDR3 is made up of 15 amino acids. The V segment lost 4 bases and the J segment 5 bases; nucleotides outside the gene matches: 7. In nucleotides, the CDR3 is TGTGCCATCAGTGGCCTAGCGGGAGAGGGGGAGACCCAGTACTTC. This gives the protein CAISGLAGEGETQYF.

The V and J genes are TRBV5-1 and TRBJ2-3; 12 bases are a match to TRBD2. V dropped 7 bases and J dropped 4; count of bases not matched to a gene: 1. The CDR3 runs to 13 residues. CDR1 and CDR2 from the germline V gene are SGHRS and YFSETQ. The CDR3: CASRTSGADTQYF. CDR3 in DNA: TGCGCCAGCCGGACTAGCGGGGCAGATACGCAGTATTTT.

For this clone: At one end, the junction sequence differs from germline, possibly due to a read error. This chain connects TRBV11-3 to TRBJ2-5; TRBD2 matches 8 bases. The length of the CDR3 is 15 residues. Germline CDR1 is SGHNT and CDR2 is YENEEA. This chain's CDR3 is CANSLTSVKGETQYF. DNA of the CDR3: TGTGCCAACAGCTTGACTAGCGTCAAAGGGGAGACCCAGTACTTC.

The chain uses TRBV6-5 and TRBJ1-5, with TRBD1 identical over 9 bases. The CDR3 has 12 residues. With 2 bases clipped from V and 13 bases from J, the junction kept 3 bases outside the gene matches. CDR1 is MNHEY and CDR2 is SVGAGI in the germline V gene. The chain's CDR3 is CASSYRGQGQHF. As DNA, the CDR3 is TGTGCCAGCAGTTACCGGGGACAGGGACAGCATTTT.

The rearrangement joins TRBV5-4 to TRBJ2-7, with no clear D. This CDR3 is 12 amino acids long. V lost 2 bases to trimming and J lost 6 bases, with 9 bases between them. Germline assignment: CDR1 SGHNT and CDR2 YYREEE (reference sequence). As DNA, the CDR3 is TGTGCCAGCAGCTTTTACCAGTCCGAGCAGTACTTC. It yields the protein CASSFYQSEQYF.

V and J are TRBV10-3 and TRBJ2-5; D might be TRBD2 (6 bases). Deletions cut 8 bases from V and 3 bases from J, with 13 bases between. CDR3 length equals 13 residues. The germline V gene encodes CDR1 ENHRY and CDR2 SYGVKD. The CDR3 nucleotides are TGTGCCATCTCCAGCGGGTTGGAAGAGACCCAGTACTTC. Amino acid sequence: CAISSGLEETQYF.

The chain uses TRBV6-1 and TRBJ2-1; perhaps TRBD2 as D (5 bases). This CDR3 spans 12 amino acids. V was pared by 11 bases and J by 4 bases, with 12 bases between. Germline V lookup: CDR1 MNHNS, CDR2 SASEGT. The CDR3 sequence is CAATGNYNEQFF. The DNA for the CDR3 is TGTGCCGCTACCGGGAATTACAATGAGCAGTTCTTC.

This clone was observed a single time. This chain uses TRBV5-4 with TRBJ2-7; 11 bases are a match to TRBD2. V shed 5 bases, J shed 3 bases, and the junction held 7 bases outside the gene matches. Per the germline V gene, CDR1 is SGHNT and CDR2 is YYREEE (reference sequence). The CDR3 covers 15 residues. The CDR3 spells CASSSPGLADYEQYF. In nucleotides, the CDR3 is TGTGCCAGCAGTTCCCCGGGACTAGCGGACTACGAGCAGTACTTC. The full variable domain, its missing parts supplied by reference TRBV5-4 and TRBJ2-7, is ETGVTQSPTHLIKTRGQQVTLRCSSQSGHNTVSWYQQALGQGPQFIFQYYREEENGRGNFPPRFSGLQFPNYSSELNVNALELDDSALYLCASSSPGLADYEQYFGPGTRLTVT.